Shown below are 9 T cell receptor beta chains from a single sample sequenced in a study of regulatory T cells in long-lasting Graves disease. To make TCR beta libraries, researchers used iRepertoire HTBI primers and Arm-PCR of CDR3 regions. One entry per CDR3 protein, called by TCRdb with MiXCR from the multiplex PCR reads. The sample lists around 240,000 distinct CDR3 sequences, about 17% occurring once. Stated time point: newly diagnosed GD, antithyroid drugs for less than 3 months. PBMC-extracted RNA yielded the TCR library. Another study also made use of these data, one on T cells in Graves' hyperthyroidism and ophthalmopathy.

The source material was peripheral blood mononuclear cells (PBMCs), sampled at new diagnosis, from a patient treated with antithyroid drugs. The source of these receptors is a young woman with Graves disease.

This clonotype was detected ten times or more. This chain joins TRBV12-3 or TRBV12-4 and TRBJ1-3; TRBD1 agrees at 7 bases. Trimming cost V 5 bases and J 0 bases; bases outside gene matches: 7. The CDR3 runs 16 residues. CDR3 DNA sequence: TGTGCCAGCAGTAACCATGACAGGGCCTCTGGAAACACCATATATTTT. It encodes CASSNHDRASGNTIYF.

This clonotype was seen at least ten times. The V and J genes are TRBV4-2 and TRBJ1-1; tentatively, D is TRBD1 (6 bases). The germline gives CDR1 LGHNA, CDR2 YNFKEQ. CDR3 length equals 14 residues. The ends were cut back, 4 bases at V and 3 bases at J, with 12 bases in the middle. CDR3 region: CASSPPDSDTEAFF. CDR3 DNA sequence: TGTGCCAGCAGCCCTCCGGACAGTGACACTGAAGCTTTCTTT.

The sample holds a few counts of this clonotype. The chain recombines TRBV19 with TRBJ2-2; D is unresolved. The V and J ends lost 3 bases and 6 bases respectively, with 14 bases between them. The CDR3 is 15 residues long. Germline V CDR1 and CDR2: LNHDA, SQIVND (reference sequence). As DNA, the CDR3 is TGTGCCAGTAGTATGGACGGCCCCTCACCCGGGGAGCTGTTTTTT. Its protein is CASSMDGPSPGELFF.

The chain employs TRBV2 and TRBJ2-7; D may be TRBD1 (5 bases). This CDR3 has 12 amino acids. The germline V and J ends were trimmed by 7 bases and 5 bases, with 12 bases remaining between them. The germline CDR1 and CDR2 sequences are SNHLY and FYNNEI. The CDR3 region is CASIGDRNEQYF. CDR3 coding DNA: TGTGCCAGCATAGGGGATCGAAACGAGCAGTACTTC.

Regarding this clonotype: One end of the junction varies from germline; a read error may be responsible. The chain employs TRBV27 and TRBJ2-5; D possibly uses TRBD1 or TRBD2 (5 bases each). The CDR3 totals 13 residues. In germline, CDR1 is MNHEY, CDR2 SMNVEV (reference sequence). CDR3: CASSGDHQGTQYF. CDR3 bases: TGTGCCAGCAGCGGGGACCACCAAGGGACCCAGTACTTC.

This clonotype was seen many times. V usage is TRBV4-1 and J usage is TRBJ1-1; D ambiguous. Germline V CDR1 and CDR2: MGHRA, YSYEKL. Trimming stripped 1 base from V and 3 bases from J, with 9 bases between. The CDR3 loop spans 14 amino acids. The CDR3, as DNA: TGCGCCAGCAGCCAAGCTTTGGGCCACACTGAAGCTTTCTTT. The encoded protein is CASSQALGHTEAFF.

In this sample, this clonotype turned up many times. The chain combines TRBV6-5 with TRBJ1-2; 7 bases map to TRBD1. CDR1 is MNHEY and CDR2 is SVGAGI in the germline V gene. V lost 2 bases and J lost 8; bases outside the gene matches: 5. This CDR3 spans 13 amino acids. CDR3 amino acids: CASSYTDRDGYTF. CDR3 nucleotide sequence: TGTGCCAGCAGTTACACCGACAGGGACGGCTACACCTTC.

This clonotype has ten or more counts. CDR3 sequence (DNA): TGTGCCAGCAGGAAATCGGGGGGGGACTACGAGCAGTACTTC. The encoded protein is CASRKSGGDYEQYF. The genes are TRBV27 and TRBJ2-7; 8 nucleotides match TRBD2. The J segment lost 3 bases and the V segment lost 6 bases, leaving 7 bases of the junction unmatched. The length of the CDR3 is 14 residues. Germline CDR1 is MNHEY and CDR2 is SMNVEV (reference sequence).

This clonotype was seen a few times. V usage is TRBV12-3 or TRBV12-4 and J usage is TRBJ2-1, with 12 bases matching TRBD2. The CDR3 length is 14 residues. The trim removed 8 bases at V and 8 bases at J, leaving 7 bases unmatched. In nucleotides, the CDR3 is TGTGCCAGCGGGTCTAGCGGGGGGGCCTATGAGCAGTTCTTC. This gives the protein CASGSSGGAYEQFF.